This TCR beta chain was sequenced for a study of response to subunit inactivated influenza vaccine. This clonotype was seen ten or more times. The target antigen is unknown. TCRdb recomputed calls from the RT-PCR reads with MiXCR, one row per CDR3 protein. The table has roughly 700,000 distinct CDR3 sequences, about 15% seen once. General study points: The authors offered the suggestion that each seasonal influenza vaccination recruits few new T cells.

The sequence was obtained from a man aged 45-65 years who received an inactivated influenza vaccine. Sequencing used PBMCs from blood, obtained approximately 15 days before vaccination.

CDR3 coding DNA: TGTGCCCGAAGGTACACCGGGGAGCTGTTTTTT. As protein: CARRYTGELFF. J is TRBJ2-2 and V is TRBV30; no firm D call. The CDR3 extends over 11 amino acids. Trimming cost V 8 bases and J 3 bases, with 7 bases left between them. Per the germline V gene, CDR1 is GTSNPN and CDR2 is SVGIG (reference sequence).